Listed here are 12 T cell receptor beta chains from one sample, sequenced in a study of T cells after yellow fever vaccination (dated by TCRdb to the late 2010s). The treatment or condition tag for this specimen amounts to: live attenuated yellow fever vaccine strain. Library prep was done by 5' RACE. The instrument given in TCRdb is Illumina NovaSeq 6000. Through fastp at Q25 and MiXCR, TCRdb rebuilt clones from the public reads, retaining in-frame beta chains. Under each unique CDR3 protein, matching rows form one entry showing the most common genes and DNA. The sample data list about 340,000 distinct CDR3 sequences, and 3% to 4.5% of these were observed just once. Of the sample, approximately 25% is held by the ten largest clones. The sequencing here drew on PBMCs, taken 5 days after the yellow fever booster vaccination. These TCRs come from a man aged 18-30 years who received the YFV17D yellow fever vaccine.

In this sample, this clonotype turned up a few times. The CDR3 nucleotides read TGTGCCAGCGCCGGCGGCAGGCCCAATCAGCCCCAGCATTTT. The encoded protein is CASAGGRPNQPQHF. The chain recombines TRBV27 with TRBJ1-5, with no clear D. The ends were cut back, 8 bases at V and 3 bases at J, with 14 bases in the middle. This CDR3 contains 14 residues. Looked up from germline, CDR1 is MNHEY and CDR2 is SMNVEV (reference sequence).

The genes are TRBV30 and TRBJ2-3; D is unclear. V was pared by 0 bases and J by 2 bases, with 6 bases between. Germline loops: CDR1 GTSNPN, CDR2 SVGIG (reference sequence). The CDR3 has 13 residues. CDR3 DNA sequence: TGTGCCTGGAGTGTACTATTCACAGATACGCAGTATTTT. It is translated as CAWSVLFTDTQYF.

This clonotype was counted ten times or more. The rearrangement joins TRBV11-2 to TRBJ1-1, with 8 bases matching TRBD1. There are 13 residues in the CDR3. Trimming removed 6 bases from V and 8 bases from J; junction bases left unmatched: 8. The germline V gene encodes CDR1 SGHAT and CDR2 FQNNGV. The CDR3 coding sequence is TGTGCCAGCAGGCTCGTACGGGACAGGGAAGCTTTCTTT. Translating gives CASRLVRDREAFF.

This clonotype was counted only a few times. V gene TRBV7-2 combines with J gene TRBJ2-3; no firm D call. Trimming removed 3 bases from V and 6 bases from J, with 10 bases in between. The CDR3 is made up of 13 amino acids. Germline-derived CDR1 and CDR2 are SGHTA and FQGNSA. CDR3 DNA sequence: TGTGCCAGCAGCTTCCCCGGCCCTGATACGCAGTATTTT. It codes for CASSFPGPDTQYF.

There are many counts of this clonotype. This chain links TRBV7-3 with TRBJ2-2; 9 bases map to TRBD1. This CDR3 has 15 residues. Trimming removed 2 bases from V and 7 bases from J; junction bases left unmatched: 5. Germline values: CDR1 SGHTA, CDR2 FQGTGA. The chain's CDR3 is CASSLVQGANGELFF. For the CDR3, the DNA is TGTGCCAGCAGCTTAGTACAGGGGGCAAACGGGGAGCTGTTTTTT.

This rearrangement joins TRBV24-1 to TRBJ1-1; D not resolved. Trimming shortened V by 4 bases and J by 1 base, and 15 bases separated the two germline ends. The CDR3 has 16 amino acids. The germline V gene has CDR1 KGHDR and CDR2 SFDVKD. The CDR3 bases are TGTGCCACCAGTGACCCTGACCGAATGGGGAACACTGAAGCTTTCTTT. Its translation is CATSDPDRMGNTEAFF.

V gene TRBV28 combines with J gene TRBJ2-7; TRBD1 matches 7 bases. Trimming at V came to 4 bases and at J to 6 bases, leaving 12 bases not matched to a gene. Per the germline V gene, CDR1 is MDHEN and CDR2 is SYDVKM. The CDR3 is made up of 15 amino acids. The CDR3 nucleotides are TGTGCCAGCAGTTCCATCTGGACAGGCGAGTTCGAGCAGTACGTC. This codes for CASSSIWTGEFEQYV.

This clonotype has ten or more counts. This sequence joins TRBV5-1 and TRBJ2-6, with D maybe TRBD2 (5 bases). This CDR3 is built from 15 residues. V was clipped by 5 bases and J by 0 bases, with 9 bases between them. From germline, CDR1 is SGHRS and CDR2 YFSETQ. CDR3 nucleotide sequence: TGCGCCAGCAGTTCCGGGGACTCTGGGGCCAACGTCCTGACTTTC. The encoded protein is CASSSGDSGANVLTF.

This clonotype was detected only a few times. The J gene is TRBJ1-5, the V gene TRBV5-5; TRBD1 agrees at 8 bases. Unmatched junction bases numbered 5, after V lost 4 bases and J lost 5 bases. CDR1 and CDR2 from the germline V gene are SGHKS and YYEKEE (reference sequence). This CDR3 has 14 residues. CDR3 coding DNA: TGTGCCAGCAGCACACAGGGGGTCCATCAGCCCCAGCATTTT. It encodes CASSTQGVHQPQHF.

In its sample, this clonotype was seen many times. The chain has TRBV20-1 and TRBJ2-5, with 13 bases identical to TRBD2. Germline lookup yields CDR1 DFQATT and CDR2 SNEGSKA (reference sequence). V was clipped by 6 bases and J by 5 bases; unmatched bases: 15. The CDR3 sequence is 17 residues long. CDR3 region: CSARAITSGGAGETQYF. The CDR3 nucleotides are TGCAGTGCCAGGGCCATCACTAGCGGGGGGGCGGGGGAGACCCAGTACTTC.

This clonotype was found many times. The J gene is TRBJ2-2, the V gene TRBV6-5; 7 positions agree with TRBD1. Germline V lookup: CDR1 MNHEY, CDR2 SVGAGI. There are 15 residues in the CDR3. J was trimmed by 0 bases and V by 5 bases; bases with no gene match: 3. The chain's CDR3 is CASSTGTANTGELFF. The DNA of the CDR3 is TGTGCCAGCAGTACCGGGACAGCGAACACCGGGGAGCTGTTTTTT.

This clonotype was seen more than once but under ten times. The rearrangement joins TRBV11-2 to TRBJ2-1; TRBD2 aligns across 7 bases. Germline V lookup: CDR1 SGHAT, CDR2 FQNNGV. J lost 0 bases, V lost 6 bases, and 5 bases had no gene match. The CDR3 spans 15 residues. As DNA, the CDR3 is TGTGCCAGCAGACGTGCGGGAGTCTCCTACAATGAGCAGTTCTTC. It encodes CASRRAGVSYNEQFF.